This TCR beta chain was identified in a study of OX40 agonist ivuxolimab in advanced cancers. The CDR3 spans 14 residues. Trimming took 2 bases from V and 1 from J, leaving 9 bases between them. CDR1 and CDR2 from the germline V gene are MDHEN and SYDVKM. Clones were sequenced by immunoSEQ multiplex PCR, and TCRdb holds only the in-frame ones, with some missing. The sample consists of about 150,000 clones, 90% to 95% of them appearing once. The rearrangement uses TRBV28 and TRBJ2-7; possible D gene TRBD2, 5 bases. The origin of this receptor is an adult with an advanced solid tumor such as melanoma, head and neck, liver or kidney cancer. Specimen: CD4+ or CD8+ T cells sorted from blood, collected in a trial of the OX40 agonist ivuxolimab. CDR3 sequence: CASSLRRRSYEQYF. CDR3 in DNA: TGTGCCAGCAGTTTAAGGAGGCGGTCCTACGAGCAGTACTTC.